The clone carrying this T cell receptor beta chain was observed a few times. The data stem from a study of T-cell memory formation after mild COVID-19. Trimming took 7 bases from V and 11 from J; bases not matched to a gene: 14. The CDR3 has 16 amino acids. MiXCR, applied by TCRdb to the 5' RACE reads, yields one record per CDR3 protein. The sample yields more than 350,000 distinct CDR3 sequences, around a sixth seen once. The receptor's source is a man aged 18 to 30 who had mild COVID-19 (a few samples of this study predate the infection). Cell type and time point are not known. Material for sequencing was PBMCs or a T cell subset sorted from them (not recorded which). This chain links TRBV12-3 or TRBV12-4 with TRBJ2-1; 13 nucleotides align to TRBD2. The CDR3 loop is CASTPARLAGGHKQFF. CDR3 coding DNA: TGTGCCAGCACCCCGGCCCGACTAGCGGGGGGCCACAAGCAGTTCTTC.